The sample holds one count of the clone carrying this TCR beta chain. The data are from a study of blood T cell repertoires in COVID-19. At the level of the study: The origin of the acute and convalescent COVID-19 samples was the United States, Italy and Spain. T cells, B-cell-depleted T cells, or PBMCs supplied cDNA or gDNA.

In the authors' workflow: Estimates of nucleated cell counts were drawn from the amplification of reference gene primers. Only in-frame clones appear in the TCRdb table, and some are missing; sequencing was by immunoSEQ multiplex PCR. The V and J calls and clone size are taken from that table; D and trimming were inferred from the DNA. The repertoire holds under 35,000 clones, with around 91% as singletons. CDR3 length: 14 amino acids. Material for sequencing was peripheral blood. The clonotype was recovered from a man aged 55 to 69 with acute or convalescent COVID-19. The gene calls are TRBV21-1 and TRBJ2-7; whether TRBD1, the table's D call, matches the DNA was not checked. TRBV21-1 is noted as a pseudogene. CDR3 sequence: CASMRNPCRGEQYF. CDR3 sequence (DNA): TGTGCCAGCATGAGGAATCCCTGCAGGGGCGAGCAGTACTTC.